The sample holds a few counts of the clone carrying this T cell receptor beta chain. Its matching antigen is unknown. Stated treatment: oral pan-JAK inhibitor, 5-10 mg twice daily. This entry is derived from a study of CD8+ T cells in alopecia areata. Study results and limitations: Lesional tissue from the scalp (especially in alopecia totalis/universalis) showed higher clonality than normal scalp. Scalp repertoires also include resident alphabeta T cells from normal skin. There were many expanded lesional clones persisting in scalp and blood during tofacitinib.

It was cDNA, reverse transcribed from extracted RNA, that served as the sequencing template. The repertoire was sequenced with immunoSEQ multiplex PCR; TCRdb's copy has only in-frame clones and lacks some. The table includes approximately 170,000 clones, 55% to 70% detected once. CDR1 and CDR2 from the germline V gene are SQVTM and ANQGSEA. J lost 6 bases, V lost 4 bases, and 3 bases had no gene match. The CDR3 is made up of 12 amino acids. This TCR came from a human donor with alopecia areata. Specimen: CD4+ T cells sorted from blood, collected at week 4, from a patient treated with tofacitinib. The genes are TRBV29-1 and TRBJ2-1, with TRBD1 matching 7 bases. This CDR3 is CSVVSGGNEQFF. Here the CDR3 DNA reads TGCAGCGTTGTATCAGGGGGCAATGAGCAGTTCTTC.